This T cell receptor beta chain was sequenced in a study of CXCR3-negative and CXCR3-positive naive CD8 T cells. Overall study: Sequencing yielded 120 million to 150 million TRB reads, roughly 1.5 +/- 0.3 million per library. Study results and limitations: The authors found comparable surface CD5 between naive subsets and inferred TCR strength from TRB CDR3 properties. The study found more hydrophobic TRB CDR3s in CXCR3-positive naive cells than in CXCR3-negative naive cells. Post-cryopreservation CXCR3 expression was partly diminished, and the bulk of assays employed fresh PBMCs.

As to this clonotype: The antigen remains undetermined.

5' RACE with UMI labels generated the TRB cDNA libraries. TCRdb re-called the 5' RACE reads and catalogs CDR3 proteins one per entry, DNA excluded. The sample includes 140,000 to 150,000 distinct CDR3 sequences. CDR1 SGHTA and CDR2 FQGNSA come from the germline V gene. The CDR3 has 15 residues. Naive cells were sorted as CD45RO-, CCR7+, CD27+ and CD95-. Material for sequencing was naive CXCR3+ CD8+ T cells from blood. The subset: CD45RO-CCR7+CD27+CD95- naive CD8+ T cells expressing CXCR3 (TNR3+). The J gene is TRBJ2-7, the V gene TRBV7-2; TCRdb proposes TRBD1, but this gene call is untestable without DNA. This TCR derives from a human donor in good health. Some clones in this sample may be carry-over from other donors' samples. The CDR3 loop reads CASSWGWDRFYEQYF. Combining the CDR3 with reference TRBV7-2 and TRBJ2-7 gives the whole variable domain GAGVSQSPSNKVTEKGKDVELRCDPISGHTALYWYRQSLGQGLEFLIYFQGNSAPDKSGLPSDRFSAERTGGSVSTLTIQRTQQEDSAVYLCASSWGWDRFYEQYFGPGTRLTVT.